This TCR beta chain was retrieved from a study of Ad26.COV2.S vaccination and SARS-CoV-2 variants. Overall study: Ad26.COV2.S shots went into the muscle once or twice, 56 days apart.

The CDR3 extends over 13 amino acids. Germline-derived CDR1 and CDR2 are SGHTA and FQGNSA. This clone showed up just once. One junction end does not reproduce the germline sequence, and a read error may be involved. Data came from immunoSEQ multiplex PCR; TCRdb stores just in-frame clones and leaves some out. The sample has about 350,000 clones, 75% to 90% seen once; the top ten hold 5%. Treatment: over 15 received Ad26.COV2.S at low or high dose, single or two shots; 5 received placebo; per-sample allocation not given. Sample collection was performed on day 63 after the first vaccine or placebo injection.

The J gene is TRBJ2-3, the V gene TRBV7-2; perhaps D is TRBD1 or TRBD2 (5 bases each). The sequences come from peripheral blood, collected in a trial of Ad26.COV2.S vaccine versus placebo. The TCR was taken from a person between 18 and 65 years old who received the Ad26.COV2.S COVID-19 vaccine or a placebo. In nucleotides, the CDR3 is TGTGCCAGCAGCCTAGCAGGGCCAGATACGCAGTATTTT. It is translated as CASSLAGPDTQYF.